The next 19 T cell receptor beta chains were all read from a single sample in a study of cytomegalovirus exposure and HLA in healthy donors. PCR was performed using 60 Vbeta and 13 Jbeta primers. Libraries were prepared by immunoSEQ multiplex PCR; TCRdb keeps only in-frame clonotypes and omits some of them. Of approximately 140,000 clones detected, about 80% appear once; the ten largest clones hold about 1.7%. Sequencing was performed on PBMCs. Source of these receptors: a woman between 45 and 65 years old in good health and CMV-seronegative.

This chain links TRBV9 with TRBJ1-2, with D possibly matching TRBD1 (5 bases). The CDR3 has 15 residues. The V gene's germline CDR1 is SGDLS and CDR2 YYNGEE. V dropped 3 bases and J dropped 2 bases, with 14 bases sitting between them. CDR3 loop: CASSAASRVNYGYTF. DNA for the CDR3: TGTGCCAGCAGCGCGGCCAGCAGGGTGAACTATGGCTACACCTTC.

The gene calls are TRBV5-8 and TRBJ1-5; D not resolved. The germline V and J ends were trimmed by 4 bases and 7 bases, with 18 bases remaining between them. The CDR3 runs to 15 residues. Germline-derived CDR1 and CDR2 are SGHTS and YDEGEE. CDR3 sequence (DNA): TGTGCCAGCAGCCCCCGGCGAATGGGCGTGCAGCCCCAGCATTTT. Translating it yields CASSPRRMGVQPQHF.

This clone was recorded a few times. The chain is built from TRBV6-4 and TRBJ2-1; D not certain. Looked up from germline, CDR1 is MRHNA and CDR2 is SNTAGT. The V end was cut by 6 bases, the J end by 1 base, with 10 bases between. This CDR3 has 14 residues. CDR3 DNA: TGTGCCAGCAGACCCGACTTATCCTACAATGAGCAGTTCTTC. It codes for CASRPDLSYNEQFF.

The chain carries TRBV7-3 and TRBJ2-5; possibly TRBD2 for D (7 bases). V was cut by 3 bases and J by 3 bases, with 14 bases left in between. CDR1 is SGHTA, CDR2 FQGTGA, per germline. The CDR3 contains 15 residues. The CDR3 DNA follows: TGTGCCAGCAGCTTGGCGCGGGGGCGCGAAGAGACCCAGTACTTC. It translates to CASSLARGREETQYF. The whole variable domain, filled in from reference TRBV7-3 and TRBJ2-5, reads GAGVSQTPSNKVTEKGKYVELRCDPISGHTALYWYRQSLGQGPEFLIYFQGTGAADDSGLPNDRFFAVRPEGSVSTLKIQRTERGDSAVYLCASSLARGREETQYFGPGTRLLVL.

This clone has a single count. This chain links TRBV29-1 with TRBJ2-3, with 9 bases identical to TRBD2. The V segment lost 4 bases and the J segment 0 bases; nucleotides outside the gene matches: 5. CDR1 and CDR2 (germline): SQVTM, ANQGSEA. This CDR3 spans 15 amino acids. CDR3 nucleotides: TGCAGCGTTGCGACTAGCGGCCCTAGCACAGATACGCAGTATTTT. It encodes CSVATSGPSTDTQYF.

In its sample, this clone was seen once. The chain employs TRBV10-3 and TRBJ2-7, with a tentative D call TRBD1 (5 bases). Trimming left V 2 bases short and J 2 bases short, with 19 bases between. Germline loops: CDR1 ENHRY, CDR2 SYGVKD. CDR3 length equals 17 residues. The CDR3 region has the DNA TGTGCCATCAGTGAGCCGACGGTAGGGGCCCTGACCTACGAGCAGTACTTC. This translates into CAISEPTVGALTYEQYF.

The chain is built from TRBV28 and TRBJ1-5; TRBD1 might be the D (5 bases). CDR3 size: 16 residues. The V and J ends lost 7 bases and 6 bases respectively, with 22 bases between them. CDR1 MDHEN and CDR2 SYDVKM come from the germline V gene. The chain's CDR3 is CASTSGSGGSGQPQHF. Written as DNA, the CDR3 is TGTGCCAGCACCTCAGGATCGGGGGGATCAGGTCAGCCCCAGCATTTT.

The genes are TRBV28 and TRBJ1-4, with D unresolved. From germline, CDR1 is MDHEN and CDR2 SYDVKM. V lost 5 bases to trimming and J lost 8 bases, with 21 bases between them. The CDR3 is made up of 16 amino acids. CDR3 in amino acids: CASSQVQAVLGEKLFF. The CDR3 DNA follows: TGTGCCAGCAGTCAGGTTCAGGCAGTCCTTGGAGAAAAACTGTTTTTT.

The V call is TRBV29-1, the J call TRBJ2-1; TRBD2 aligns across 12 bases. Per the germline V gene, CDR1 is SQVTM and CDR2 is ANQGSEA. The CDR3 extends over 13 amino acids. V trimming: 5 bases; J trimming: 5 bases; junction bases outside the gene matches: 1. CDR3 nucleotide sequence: TGCAGCGTTAGGACTAGCGGGGACAATGAGCAGTTCTTC. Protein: CSVRTSGDNEQFF.

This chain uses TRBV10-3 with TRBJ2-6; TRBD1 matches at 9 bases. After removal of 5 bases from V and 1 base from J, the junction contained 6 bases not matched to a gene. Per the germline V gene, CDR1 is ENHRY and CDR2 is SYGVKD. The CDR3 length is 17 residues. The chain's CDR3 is CAISQTGGISGANVLTF. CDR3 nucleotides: TGTGCCATCAGTCAGACAGGGGGGATTTCTGGGGCCAACGTCCTGACTTTC.

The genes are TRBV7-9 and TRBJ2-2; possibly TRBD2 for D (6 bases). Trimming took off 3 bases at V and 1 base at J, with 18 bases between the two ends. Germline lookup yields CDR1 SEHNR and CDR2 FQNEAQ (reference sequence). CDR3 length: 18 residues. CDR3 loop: CASSFPPGGNLNTGELFF. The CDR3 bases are TGTGCCAGCAGCTTCCCCCCCGGGGGAAACCTGAACACCGGGGAGCTGTTTTTT.

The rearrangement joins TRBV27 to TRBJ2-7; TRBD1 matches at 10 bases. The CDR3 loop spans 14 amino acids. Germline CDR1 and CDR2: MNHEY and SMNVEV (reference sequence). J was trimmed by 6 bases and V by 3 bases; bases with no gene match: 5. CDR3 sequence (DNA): TGTGCCAGCAGTTTCGGGACAGGGGAGGCCGAGCAGTACTTC. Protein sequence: CASSFGTGEAEQYF.

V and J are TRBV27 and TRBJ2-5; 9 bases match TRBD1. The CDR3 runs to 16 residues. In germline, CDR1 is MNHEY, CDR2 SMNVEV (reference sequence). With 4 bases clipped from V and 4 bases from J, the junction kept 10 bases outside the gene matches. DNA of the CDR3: TGTGCCAGCAGTTCGTCAAACAGGGGGCTGGGAGAGACCCAGTACTTC. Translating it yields CASSSSNRGLGETQYF.

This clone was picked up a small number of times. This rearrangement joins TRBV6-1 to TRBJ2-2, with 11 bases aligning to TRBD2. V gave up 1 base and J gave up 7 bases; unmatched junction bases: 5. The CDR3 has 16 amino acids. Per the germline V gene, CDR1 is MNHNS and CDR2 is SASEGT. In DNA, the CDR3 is TGTGCCAGCAGTGAAGGAACGGGACTAGCGGTCGGGGAGCTGTTTTTT. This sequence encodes CASSEGTGLAVGELFF.

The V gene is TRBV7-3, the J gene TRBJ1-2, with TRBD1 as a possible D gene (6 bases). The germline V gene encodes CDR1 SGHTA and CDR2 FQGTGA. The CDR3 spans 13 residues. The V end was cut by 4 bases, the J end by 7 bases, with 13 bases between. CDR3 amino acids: CASSSTGKIGYTF. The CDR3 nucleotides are TGTGCCAGCAGCTCTACAGGGAAAATTGGCTACACCTTC.

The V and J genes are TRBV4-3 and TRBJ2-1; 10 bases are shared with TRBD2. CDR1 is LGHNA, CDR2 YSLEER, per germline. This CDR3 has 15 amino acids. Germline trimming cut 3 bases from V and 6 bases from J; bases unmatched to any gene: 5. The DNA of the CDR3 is TGCGCCAGCAGCCAGACGGGACTAGCGCGCAATGAGCAGTTCTTC. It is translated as CASSQTGLARNEQFF.

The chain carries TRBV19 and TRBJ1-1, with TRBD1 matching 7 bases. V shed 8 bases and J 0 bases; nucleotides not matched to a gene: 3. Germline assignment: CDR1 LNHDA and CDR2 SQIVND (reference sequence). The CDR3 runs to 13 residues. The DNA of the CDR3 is TGTGCCAGTTGGGACAGCATGAACACTGAAGCTTTCTTT. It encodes CASWDSMNTEAFF.

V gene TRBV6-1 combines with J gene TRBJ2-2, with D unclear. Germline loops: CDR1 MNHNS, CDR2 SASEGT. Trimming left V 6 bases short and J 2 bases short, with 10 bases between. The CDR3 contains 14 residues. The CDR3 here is CASRVTDNTGELFF. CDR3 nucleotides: TGTGCCAGCAGAGTAACAGATAACACCGGGGAGCTGTTTTTT.

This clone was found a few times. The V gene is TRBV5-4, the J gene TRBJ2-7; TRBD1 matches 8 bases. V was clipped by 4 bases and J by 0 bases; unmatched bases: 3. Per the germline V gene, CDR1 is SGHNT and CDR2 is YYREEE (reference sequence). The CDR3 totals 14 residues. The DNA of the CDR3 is TGTGCCAGCAGCCCCAGGGGGCCCTCCTACGAGCAGTACTTC. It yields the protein CASSPRGPSYEQYF.